This T cell receptor beta chain appears in the sequencing data of a study of PD-L1 blockade in urothelial cancer. The overall study: Prior chemotherapy ranged from 0 to 3 regimens per patient. Blood gave a median 141,255 T cells. Broader study findings: In blood sampled pretreatment, TCR clonality below the median predicted better survival.

Added to each PCR by spiking were synthetic TCR analog templates. Profiled with immunoSEQ multiplex PCR; TCRdb holds only in-frame clones, not every one. The data show about 36,000 clones, approximately 88% seen once. Noted time point: peripheral blood 6 weeks after treatment start. Remarks on this clone: Its antigen is as yet unknown.

Germline V gives CDR1 MNHEY, CDR2 SMNVEV (reference sequence). This CDR3 region has 14 residues. Germline trimming cut 5 bases from V and 2 bases from J; bases unmatched to any gene: 2. The sequences come from PBMCs, collected around atezolizumab (anti-PD-L1) treatment. The V gene is TRBV27, the J gene TRBJ2-1; 8 positions agree with TRBD2. This clonotype was sampled from a man in his forties or fifties with urothelial cancer. The CDR3 sequence: CASSLAGPYNEQFF. The CDR3 nucleotides are TGTGCCAGCAGTCTAGCGGGTCCCTACAATGAGCAGTTCTTC.